This TCR beta chain was captured by sequencing in a study of regulatory T cells in long-lasting Graves disease. General study findings and limits: Accuracy was possibly reduced by small sample size.

Time point here: newly diagnosed GD, antithyroid drugs for less than 3 months. PBMC RNA served as the TCR library source. From an endocrinology department in Xi'an, China, came the patients. This clonotype was counted ten times or more. Its target is not known. Germline V gene lookup returns CDR1 MNHNS and CDR2 SASEGT. With V trimmed by 7 bases and J by 6 bases, 10 bases remained unmatched. CDR3 length equals 16 residues. In building TCR beta libraries, iRepertoire HTBI primers were used together with Arm-PCR of CDR3 regions. Each CDR3 protein gets one entry after TCRdb re-called the multiplex PCR reads with MiXCR. The sample lists about 440,000 distinct CDR3 sequences, more than 12% occurring once. This sample also belongs to another study, concerning T cells in Graves' hyperthyroidism and ophthalmopathy.

The clonotype was recovered from a woman in her twenties or thirties with Graves disease. The sample in question was peripheral blood mononuclear cells (PBMCs), obtained at new diagnosis, from a patient treated with antithyroid drugs. This chain uses TRBV6-1 with TRBJ2-7; 15 bases match TRBD2. Here the CDR3 reads CASTTGTSGRSFEQYF. The CDR3 DNA reads as TGTGCCAGCACAACCGGGACTAGCGGGAGGAGTTTCGAGCAGTACTTC.